The rows below give T cell receptor beta chains drawn from one sample of a study of yellow fever vaccine responses in identical twins. TCRdb reprocessed the RT-PCR reads with MiXCR, giving one entry per CDR3 protein. The top ten clones hold 0.67% of a sample with roughly 14,000 distinct CDR3 sequences, 84% of them seen once. The sample in question was T cells from blood (PBMCs), unsorted or a sorted subset (not recorded which), obtained before or after yellow fever vaccination (not recorded which). The origin of the receptors is a woman younger than 35 who received the yellow fever vaccine. The CDR3 runs from the conserved cysteine through the conserved F or W. The D gene is left open where the match is weak. Size is omitted from some rows. Given values are once, few, many or a class for expanded clones.

TRBJ1-1	TRBV30	NA	NA	TGTGCCTGGAGCGCCTCAAGGGTAAACACTGAAGCTTTCTTT	CAWSASRVNTEAFF
TRBJ1-2	TRBV9	NA	NA	TGTGCCAGCAGCGTAGGGGCAGGACTAACTAACTATGGCTACACCTTC	CASSVGAGLTNYGYTF
TRBJ2-1	TRBV3-1	NA	TRBD1	TGTGCCAGCAGCCAAAACAGGGGGAATGAGCAGTTCTTC	CASSQNRGNEQFF
TRBJ2-2	TRBV6-1	NA	NA	TGTGCCAGCAGAACAGGGAGAGGGAAAGGCGGGGAGCTGTTTTTT	CASRTGRGKGGELFF
TRBJ1-6	TRBV20-1	NA	NA	TGCAGTGCTCACAGGACTTATAATTCACCCCTCCACTTT	CSAHRTYNSPLHF
TRBJ2-5	TRBV29-1	once	NA	TGCAGCACTATCCTAGCTGGAGAGACCCAGTACTTC	CSTILAGETQYF
TRBJ1-1	TRBV29-1	NA	NA	TGCAGCGTTGTGTGGGCGCGAACTGAAGCTTTCTTT	CSVVWARTEAFF
TRBJ2-7	TRBV20-1	NA	NA	TGCAGTGCTAGACAGTCTTGGAGCCTCGACGAGCAGTACTTC	CSARQSWSLDEQYF
TRBJ2-5	TRBV7-8	NA	TRBD2	TGTGCCAGCAGCTTAGCTAGCGGGAGAGTGGAGACCCAGTACTTC	CASSLASGRVETQYF
TRBJ2-1	TRBV18	NA	NA	TGTGCCAGCTCACCAAGCCAGCTGGACAATGAGCAGTTCTTC	CASSPSQLDNEQFF